These T cell receptor beta chains were read from a single sample in a study of identical twins. Using its own MiXCR run on the 5' RACE reads, TCRdb lists one record per CDR3 protein. The table has 220,000 or so distinct CDR3 sequences, approximately 7% seen once. These data are also associated with another study on yellow fever vaccine responses in identical twins.

Material for sequencing was memory (CD45RO+) T cells sorted from blood. Receptor source: a woman aged 18-29 years in good health. CDR3s include the opening cysteine and the closing phenylalanine or tryptophan. Each record gives: clone size, V gene, J gene, D gene, CDR3 protein. The D gene is left open where the match is weak. The listing skips clone size in some rows; elsewhere it reads once, few, many or a size class.

medium-sized,TRBV2,TRBJ1-1,.,CASSEAGRSTEAFF
many,TRBV5-6,TRBJ2-3,TRBD2,CASSPDGLAGGDTQYF
many,TRBV5-1,TRBJ2-3,.,CASSLAFASTDTQYF
.,TRBV5-1,TRBJ2-7,TRBD2,CASSWASGNTYEQYF
.,TRBV24-1,TRBJ2-3,TRBD2,CATSDIRGGDRDTQYF
.,TRBV27,TRBJ1-1,TRBD1,CASTPFGTGNTEAFF
.,TRBV19,TRBJ1-5,.,CASQGGTWQPQHF
many,TRBV12-3/TRBV12-4,TRBJ2-1,.,CATKGSYNEQFF
many,TRBV7-2,TRBJ2-1,TRBD2,CASSHRRGGRNEQFF
few,TRBV14,TRBJ2-6,.,CASSHDSSGANVLTF
.,TRBV5-1,TRBJ2-3,.,CASSSLTRGSGTDTQYF
many,TRBV5-1,TRBJ2-4,TRBD2,CASSRIAGVKNIQYF
few,TRBV18,TRBJ1-6,.,CASSPPGPVPLHF
many,TRBV3-1,TRBJ2-3,.,CASSPPKSTDTQYF
many,TRBV12-3/TRBV12-4,TRBJ1-1,.,CASSFRLRGGSTEAFF
few,TRBV7-8,TRBJ1-1,TRBD1,CASSLGTGETEAFF
.,TRBV6-6,TRBJ2-3,TRBD1,CASIDRGTDTQYF
.,TRBV29-1,TRBJ2-1,TRBD2,CSVEDSSGNNNEQFF
many,TRBV2,TRBJ1-1,TRBD1,CASRGTGGNTEAFF
many,TRBV19,TRBJ1-1,.,CASSTKINTEAFF
many,TRBV28,TRBJ2-2,.,CASSFSQGLLGTGELFF
.,TRBV9,TRBJ2-7,.,CASSVEAGSYEQYF
.,TRBV6-1,TRBJ1-6,.,CASMGLRTSSPLHF
few,TRBV5-1,TRBJ1-1,.,CASAQTANTEAFF
many,TRBV29-1,TRBJ1-5,.,CSVGTGSNQPQHF
few,TRBV5-1,TRBJ1-1,TRBD1,CASSWTGGEAFF
many,TRBV14,TRBJ1-6,.,CASSPTFGASYNSPLHF
.,TRBV28,TRBJ2-1,TRBD2,CASSSASGAYNEQFF
few,TRBV20-1,TRBJ1-2,.,CSARIGRYGYTF
many,TRBV15,TRBJ1-2,.,CATSRDEGFGYTF
many,TRBV4-1,TRBJ2-5,.,CASSQDGAIQETQYF
.,TRBV6-2/TRBV6-3,TRBJ2-3,TRBD2,CASSFATSGGADTQYF
.,TRBV2,TRBJ2-4,TRBD1,CASRDREAKNIQYF
many,TRBV20-1,TRBJ1-5,.,CSARDPWQGSFSGNQPQHF
few,TRBV27,TRBJ2-1,.,CASSFRGTVDNEQFF
few,TRBV20-1,TRBJ2-7,.,CSAGKMGASAYEQYF
few,TRBV3-1,TRBJ2-3,TRBD2,CASSQGSGGPTDTQYF
few,TRBV11-2,TRBJ2-7,.,CASSHPSGGHYEQYF
few,TRBV10-3,TRBJ1-2,.,CAISGGEGYTF
many,TRBV12-3/TRBV12-4,TRBJ1-2,.,CASSLSGSYGYTF
.,TRBV6-1,TRBJ2-1,.,CASSGGQRYNEQFF
few,TRBV5-1,TRBJ1-1,TRBD1,CASSLDAGGMNTEAFF
once,TRBV7-8,TRBJ1-5,TRBD1,CASSLSREGRGFQPQHF
few,TRBV11-2,TRBJ1-6,.,CASSLAGNNSPLHF
once,TRBV4-1,TRBJ2-5,.,CASSKGLAPQETQYF
few,TRBV20-1,TRBJ2-3,.,CSAAVPRGSTDTQYF
few,TRBV5-1,TRBJ1-2,.,CASSLAGGSYTF
many,TRBV5-1,TRBJ1-4,.,CASSADRTNEKLFF
many,TRBV12-3/TRBV12-4,TRBJ1-6,.,CASRYTSNSPLHF
.,TRBV5-1,TRBJ2-3,.,CASSLIAAGAPADTQYF
many,TRBV20-1,TRBJ2-3,TRBD2,CSARTGRETDTQYF
many,TRBV5-1,TRBJ2-5,TRBD2,CASSPLTSGLETQYF
few,TRBV27,TRBJ1-2,.,CASSSSGVGYTF
few,TRBV24-1,TRBJ2-1,.,CATSEARGRYNEQFF
.,TRBV6-5,TRBJ1-1,.,CASTSPNTEAFF
many,TRBV7-9,TRBJ1-4,.,CASSLYRQSDEKLFF